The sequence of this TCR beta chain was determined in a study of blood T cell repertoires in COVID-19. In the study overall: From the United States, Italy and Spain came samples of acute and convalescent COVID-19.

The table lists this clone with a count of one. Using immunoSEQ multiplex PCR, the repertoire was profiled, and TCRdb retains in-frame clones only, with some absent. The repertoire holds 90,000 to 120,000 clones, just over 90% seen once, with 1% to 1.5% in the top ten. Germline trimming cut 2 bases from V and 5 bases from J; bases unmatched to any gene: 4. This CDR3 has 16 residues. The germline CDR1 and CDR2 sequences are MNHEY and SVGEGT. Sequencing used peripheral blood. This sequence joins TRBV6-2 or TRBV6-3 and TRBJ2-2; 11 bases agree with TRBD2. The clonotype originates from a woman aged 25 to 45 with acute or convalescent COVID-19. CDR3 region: CASSYGASGGTGELFF. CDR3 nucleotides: TGTGCCAGCAGTTACGGAGCTAGCGGGGGGACCGGGGAGCTGTTTTTT.